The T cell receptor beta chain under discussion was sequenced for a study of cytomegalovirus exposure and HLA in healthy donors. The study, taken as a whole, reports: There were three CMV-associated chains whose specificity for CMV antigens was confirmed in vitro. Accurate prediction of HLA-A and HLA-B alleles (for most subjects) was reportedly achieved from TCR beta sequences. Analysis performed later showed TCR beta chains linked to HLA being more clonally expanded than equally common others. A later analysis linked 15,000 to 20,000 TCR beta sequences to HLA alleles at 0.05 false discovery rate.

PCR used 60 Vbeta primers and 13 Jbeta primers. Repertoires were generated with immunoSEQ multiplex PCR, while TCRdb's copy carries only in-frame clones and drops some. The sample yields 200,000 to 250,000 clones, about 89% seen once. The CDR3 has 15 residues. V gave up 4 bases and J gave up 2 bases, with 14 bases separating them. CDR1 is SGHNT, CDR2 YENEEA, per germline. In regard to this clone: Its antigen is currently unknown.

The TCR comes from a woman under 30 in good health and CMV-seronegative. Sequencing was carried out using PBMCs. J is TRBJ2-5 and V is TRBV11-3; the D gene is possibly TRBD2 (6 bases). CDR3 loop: CASSWGSGVQETQYF. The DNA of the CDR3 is TGTGCCAGCAGCTGGGGTAGCGGCGTTCAAGAGACCCAGTACTTC. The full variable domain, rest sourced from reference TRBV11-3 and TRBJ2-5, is EAGVVQSPRYKIIEKKQPVAFWCNPISGHNTLYWYLQNLGQGPELLIRYENEEAVDDSQLPKDRFSAERLKGVDSTLKIQPAELGDSAVYLCASSWGSGVQETQYFGPGTRLLVL.